This entry lists 27 T cell receptor beta chains sequenced from one sample in a study of T-cell reconstitution after alpha-beta-depleted transplantation in children. For TCRbeta, the library was prepared with unique molecular identifiers. TCRdb reanalysed the PCR reads using MiXCR and keeps one entry per CDR3 protein. Of roughly 90,000 distinct CDR3 sequences listed, 9% to 15% are singletons. Sequences were derived from PBMCs from the stem cell graft donor, sampled from the stem cell graft. Source of these receptors: a human donor who donated a stem cell graft to a child with inherited bone marrow failure.

This clonotype was counted ten times or more. The V and J genes are TRBV6-2 or TRBV6-3 and TRBJ2-5, with D maybe TRBD1 (5 bases). The CDR3 is 12 residues long. Trimming removed 7 bases at V and 2 bases at J, with 8 bases between. Germline-derived CDR1 and CDR2 are MNHEY and SVGEGT. CDR3: CASTDRQETQYF. In DNA form, the CDR3 reads TGTGCCAGCACAGACAGACAAGAGACCCAGTACTTC.

This clonotype was recorded many times. The chain uses TRBV5-1 and TRBJ1-6, with D possibly TRBD1 on 6 matching bases. Trimming took off 3 bases at V and 9 bases at J, with 13 bases between the two ends. The CDR3 totals 14 residues. Per the germline V gene, CDR1 is SGHRS and CDR2 is YFSETQ. The CDR3 bases are TGCGCCAGCAGCTCGGATTGGGGGGCTTCACCCCTCCACTTT. Its translation: CASSSDWGASPLHF. The full variable domain, rest sourced from reference TRBV5-1 and TRBJ1-6, is KAGVTQTPRYLIKTRGQQVTLSCSPISGHRSVSWYQQTPGQGLQFLFEYFSETQRNKGNFPGRFSGRQFSNSRSEMNVSTLELGDSALYLCASSSDWGASPLHFGNGTRLTVT.

In its sample, this clonotype was seen many times. The chain joins TRBV7-2 to TRBJ2-7, with 14 bases aligning to TRBD2. Trimming at V came to 2 bases and at J to 2 bases, leaving 2 bases not matched to a gene. CDR1 and CDR2 (germline): SGHTA, FQGNSA. The CDR3 length is 16 residues. The CDR3 reads CASSLWTSGGTYEQYF. CDR3 sequence (DNA): TGTGCCAGCAGCTTATGGACTAGCGGGGGGACCTACGAGCAGTACTTC.

The chain joins TRBV29-1 to TRBJ2-5; D is possibly TRBD1 (6 bases). Per the germline V gene, CDR1 is SQVTM and CDR2 is ANQGSEA. Trimming removed 7 bases at V and 4 bases at J, with 13 bases between. The length of the CDR3 is 12 residues. CDR3 nucleotide sequence: TGCAGCGATATACAAGGGGGAGAGACCCAGTACTTC. It translates to CSDIQGGETQYF. Full variable domain (rest looked up from reference TRBV29-1 and TRBJ2-5): SAVISQKPSRDICQRGTSLTIQCQVDSQVTMMFWYRQQPGQSLTLIATANQGSEATYESGFVIDKFPISRPNLTFSTLTVSNMSPEDSSIYLCSDIQGGETQYFGPGTRLLVL.

This clonotype was observed many times. V is TRBV20-1 and J is TRBJ1-5; D not resolved. CDR3 size: 16 residues. The V gene's germline CDR1 is DFQATT and CDR2 SNEGSKA (reference sequence). Trimming shortened V by 5 bases and J by 2 bases, and 19 bases separated the two germline ends. CDR3 bases: TGCAGTGCTGTATACGTCGCCCCCGGCCGCAATCAGCCCCAGCATTTT. Amino acids: CSAVYVAPGRNQPQHF.

There are many counts of this clonotype. The chain has TRBV10-3 and TRBJ1-2; D may be TRBD1 (6 bases). This CDR3 spans 13 amino acids. V was pared by 3 bases and J by 7 bases, with 12 bases between. Germline V gene sequence: CDR1 ENHRY, CDR2 SYGVKD. CDR3 region: CAISDWGAGGYTF. In DNA form, the CDR3 reads TGTGCCATCAGTGATTGGGGGGCAGGTGGCTACACCTTC.

This clonotype was observed at least ten times. The chain recombines TRBV5-1 with TRBJ1-3; 10 bases line up with TRBD1. Losses at the gene ends were 4 bases for V and 6 bases for J; bases not matched to a gene: 4. The length of the CDR3 is 14 residues. Looked up from germline, CDR1 is SGHRS and CDR2 is YFSETQ. The CDR3 protein is CASSSGTGANTIYF. The CDR3 region has the DNA TGCGCCAGCAGCAGCGGGACAGGGGCAAACACCATATATTTT.

Many counts were recorded for this clonotype. The chain couples TRBV7-3 to TRBJ1-2; D is undetermined. CDR3 length equals 13 residues. Germline V CDR1 and CDR2: SGHTA, FQGTGA. V gave up 4 bases and J gave up 7 bases, with 13 bases separating them. The CDR3 sequence is CASSSSGISGYTF. The CDR3 DNA follows: TGTGCCAGCAGCTCTTCGGGGATAAGTGGCTACACCTTC. Looking up the rest from reference TRBV7-3 and TRBJ1-2 gives the full variable domain: GAGVSQTPSNKVTEKGKYVELRCDPISGHTALYWYRQSLGQGPEFLIYFQGTGAADDSGLPNDRFFAVRPEGSVSTLKIQRTERGDSAVYLCASSSSGISGYTFGSGTRLTVV.

This clonotype was detected many times. The chain is built from TRBV7-8 and TRBJ2-3, with TRBD1 matching 11 bases. This CDR3 has 15 residues. The germline V gene has CDR1 SGHVS and CDR2 FQNEAQ. V lost 5 bases and J lost 5; bases outside the gene matches: 6. The CDR3 protein is CASSIGQGAKDTQYF. DNA of the CDR3: TGTGCCAGCAGCATAGGACAGGGGGCGAAAGATACGCAGTATTTT.

This clonotype was observed at least ten times. The chain is built from TRBV12-3 or TRBV12-4 and TRBJ2-3, with 9 bases fitting TRBD1. This CDR3 spans 17 amino acids. Trimming took 4 bases from V and 4 from J; bases not matched to a gene: 12. CDR3 nucleotides: TGTGCCAGCAGTTCCGTAACTCGACAGGGGGAGCCAGATACGCAGTATTTT. This gives the protein CASSSVTRQGEPDTQYF.

The chain joins TRBV20-1 to TRBJ2-2; unclear D gene. CDR3 size: 14 residues. V was clipped by 0 bases and J by 1 base, with 6 bases between them. CDR1 is DFQATT, CDR2 SNEGSKA, per germline (reference sequence). The CDR3 nucleotides read TGCAGTGCTAGAGATCGCGGGAACACCGGGGAGCTGTTTTTT. Amino acids: CSARDRGNTGELFF.

This clonotype was recorded many times. The rearrangement uses TRBV7-2 and TRBJ1-2; D possibly corresponds to TRBD1 (5 bases). Germline CDR1 reads SGHTA; CDR2 reads FQGNSA. CDR3 length equals 13 residues. Deletions cut 1 base from V and 7 bases from J, with 10 bases between. CDR3 nucleotides: TGTGCCAGCAGCTTAGGCGGTCAGGGTGGCTACACCTTC. Its translation is CASSLGGQGGYTF.

This clonotype has a handful of counts. An end of the junction differs from the germline gene, which may be a read error. This rearrangement joins TRBV29-1 to TRBJ1-2, with TRBD1 as a possible D gene (6 bases). Looked up from germline, CDR1 is SQVTM and CDR2 is ANQGSEA. The CDR3 sequence is 11 residues long. The CDR3 DNA sequence: TGCACCGTTGACCTGGGACAAGGCTACACCTTC. It translates to CTVDLGQGYTF.

The sample holds many counts of this clonotype. The rearrangement uses TRBV6-2 or TRBV6-3 and TRBJ1-1; possibly TRBD1 for D (6 bases). Trimming cost V 5 bases and J 4 bases, with 14 bases left between them. Germline values: CDR1 MNHEY, CDR2 SVGEGT. The CDR3 runs to 14 residues. The CDR3 region is CASSTGGAVTEAFF. For the CDR3, the DNA is TGTGCCAGCAGTACCGGGGGGGCGGTCACTGAAGCTTTCTTT.

CDR3 loop: CASSRPGLAGATQETQYF. In DNA, the CDR3 is TGTGCCAGCAGTCGACCCGGACTAGCGGGGGCCACACAAGAGACCCAGTACTTC. The rearrangement uses TRBV2 and TRBJ2-5; 13 bases fit TRBD2. The V segment lost 5 bases and the J segment 2 bases; nucleotides outside the gene matches: 11. The CDR3 covers 18 residues. Germline CDR1 is SNHLY and CDR2 is FYNNEI.

This clonotype showed up many times. The V call is TRBV24-1, the J call TRBJ1-1; 7 positions match TRBD1. This CDR3 is built from 16 residues. J gave up 1 base and V 5 bases, and 9 bases lay outside the gene matches. Germline V CDR1 and CDR2: KGHDR, SFDVKD. The CDR3 coding sequence is TGTGCCACCAGTGCCCGCGGAGGGGGCCGGAACACTGAAGCTTTCTTT. This sequence encodes CATSARGGGRNTEAFF.

This clonotype was detected a few times. The V gene is TRBV6-5, the J gene TRBJ2-2, with no clear D. The CDR3 contains 15 residues. V shed 8 bases and J shed 4 bases, with 17 bases lying between them. The germline V gene has CDR1 MNHEY and CDR2 SVGAGI. CDR3 DNA sequence: TGTGCCAGCCGTAATCAAAGGGCGGTCACCGGGGAGCTGTTTTTT. Translated, it gives CASRNQRAVTGELFF.

This clonotype was counted between two and nine times. The chain employs TRBV6-1 and TRBJ2-3; weak D call: TRBD1 (6 bases). The CDR3 consists of 12 residues. Deletions cut 5 bases from V and 10 bases from J, with 13 bases between. Per the germline V gene, CDR1 is MNHNS and CDR2 is SASEGT. The CDR3 nucleotides read TGTGCCAGCAGTCTAAGACAGGCTTCGCAGTATTTT. This translates into CASSLRQASQYF.

Concerning this clonotype: One end of the junction does not line up with germline, which may come from a read error. The gene calls are TRBV7-9 and TRBJ2-5; the match to TRBD2 covers 7 bases. The CDR3 loop spans 15 amino acids. From germline, CDR1 is SEHNR and CDR2 FQNEAQ (reference sequence). The chain's CDR3 is CASSLVRSGEESQYF. The CDR3 bases are TGTGCCAGCAGCTTAGTAAGGAGCGGGGAAGAGAGCCAGTACTTC.

At least ten counts were recorded for this clonotype. V gene TRBV20-1 combines with J gene TRBJ1-4, with D hard to call. The CDR3 spans 16 residues. Trimming took off 0 bases at V and 8 bases at J, with 19 bases between the two ends. Looked up from germline, CDR1 is DFQATT and CDR2 is SNEGSKA (reference sequence). The CDR3 protein is CSARDFSVRGWEKLFF. CDR3 nucleotides: TGCAGTGCTAGAGATTTTAGTGTGCGGGGTTGGGAAAAACTGTTTTTT.

In its sample, this clonotype was seen many times. The V and J genes are TRBV10-3 and TRBJ1-1; D is possibly TRBD1 (5 bases). In germline, CDR1 is ENHRY, CDR2 SYGVKD. CDR3 length equals 14 residues. Trimming stripped 8 bases from V and 3 bases from J, with 16 bases between. The CDR3 nucleotides are TGTGCCATCGCCCTTAGGGGCGATTACACTGAAGCTTTCTTT. This encodes CAIALRGDYTEAFF.

This clonotype was recorded at least ten times. The chain carries TRBV5-1 and TRBJ1-1; no reliable D call. Germline V gene lookup returns CDR1 SGHRS and CDR2 YFSETQ. The V and J ends lost 0 bases and 5 bases respectively, with 11 bases between them. The CDR3 length is 14 residues. In DNA, the CDR3 is TGCGCCAGCAGCTTGGGGTGGGGAGGGACTGAAGCTTTCTTT. The encoded protein is CASSLGWGGTEAFF.

This clonotype occurred many times. The CDR3 is CASSQDVRGFPYEQYF. CDR3 nucleotide sequence: TGTGCCAGCAGCCAAGATGTCCGGGGCTTCCCCTACGAGCAGTACTTC. The J gene is TRBJ2-7, the V gene TRBV4-2; TRBD1 or TRBD2 may be the D gene (5 bases each). Germline V gene data show CDR1 as LGHNA and CDR2 as YNFKEQ. The CDR3 sequence is 16 residues long. Trimming stripped 0 bases from V and 2 bases from J, with 14 bases between.

About this clonotype: This clone may be a read error of a much larger clone one base away. This is likely a read error, given that the CDR3 carries no conserved phenylalanine or tryptophan at its end. The V and J genes are TRBV4-3 and TRBJ1-2; weak D call: TRBD1 (5 bases). This CDR3 is built from 15 residues. V lost 1 base to trimming and J lost 5 bases, with 14 bases between them. Per the germline V gene, CDR1 is LGHNA and CDR2 is YSLEER. CDR3 sequence reads: CASSQGWGGSYGYTS. DNA of the CDR3: TGCGCCAGCAGCCAAGGCTGGGGGGGTTCATATGGCTACACCTCC.

In its sample, this clonotype was seen many times. The rearrangement joins TRBV4-3 to TRBJ2-1, with D maybe TRBD2 (6 bases). The CDR3 consists of 16 residues. Per germline, CDR1 LGHNA and CDR2 YSLEER. Trimming removed 0 bases at V and 4 bases at J, with 13 bases between. In DNA form, the CDR3 reads TGCGCCAGCAGCCAAGACCCGGGGGTCGAATACAATGAGCAGTTCTTC. Encoded protein: CASSQDPGVEYNEQFF.

Turning to this clonotype: Possible read error: a much larger clone is one base away. This chain uses TRBV18 with TRBJ1-1; 7 positions match TRBD1. The germline V gene has CDR1 KGHSH and CDR2 LQKENI. With V trimmed by 6 bases and J by 6 bases, 7 bases remained unmatched. The CDR3 loop spans 13 amino acids. The DNA of the CDR3 is TGTGCCAGCTCCGACAGGGCAAACTCTGAAGCTTTCTTT. This encodes CASSDRANSEAFF.

This clonotype was counted at least ten times. This chain links TRBV6-2 or TRBV6-3 with TRBJ2-1; 15 positions agree with TRBD2. The CDR3 is made up of 16 amino acids. Germline V gene sequence: CDR1 MNHEY, CDR2 SVGEGT. With V trimmed by 8 bases and J by 9 bases, 11 bases remained unmatched. For the CDR3, the DNA is TGTGCCAGCGGAAGATCCGGGACTAGCGGGGGGAGTGAGCAGTTCTTC. It yields the protein CASGRSGTSGGSEQFF.